This TCR beta chain was retrieved from a study of blood T cell repertoires in COVID-19. The junction had 3 bases not matched to a gene; V was cut back by 3 bases and J by 4 bases. Germline CDR1 and CDR2: KGHDR and SFDVKD. This CDR3 has 14 residues. This clone has a single count. Repertoires were generated with immunoSEQ multiplex PCR, while TCRdb's copy carries only in-frame clones and drops some. Found here are under 200,000 clones, around 79% of them singletons; the top ten hold under 20%. Sequencing was carried out using PBMCs or T cells enriched from blood (not recorded which). This sequence joins TRBV24-1 and TRBJ2-3, with TRBD1 identical over 7 bases. The clonotype originates from a woman between 65 and 79 years old in a cohort exposed to, infected with or recovered from COVID-19 (not recorded which). In nucleotides, the CDR3 is TGTGCCACCAGTGATATAACAGGGGCAGATACGCAGTATTTT. Translation gives CATSDITGADTQYF.